These 21 T cell receptor beta chains share one sample of origin, sequenced in a study of blood T cell repertoires in COVID-19 (dated by TCRdb to the early 2020s). Library preparation used the immunoSEQ multiplex PCR assay. Here the immuneACCESS table is served through TCRdb, limited to in-frame sequences with V and J called. Missing clones are a known gap in these copies; in checked studies unresolved V genes cover under half, and the rest lacks a known reason. Recorded for this sample are about 170,000 clones; approximately 84% of them occurred a single time. Together, the top ten hold approximately 14% of the sample. Sequenced material: peripheral blood. The receptor source for this set is a man aged 18 to 29 with active or convalescent COVID-19.

The chain links TRBV7-8 to TRBJ2-5; perhaps TRBD2 as D (6 bases). Trimming stripped 1 base from V and 4 bases from J, with 16 bases between. Germline CDR1 and CDR2: SGHVS and FQNEAQ. This CDR3 region has 16 residues. CDR3 amino acids: CASSLVRTSGRETQYF. The CDR3 DNA follows: TGTGCCAGCAGCTTAGTCAGGACCAGCGGGCGAGAGACCCAGTACTTC.

The chain is built from TRBV6-1 and TRBJ2-7; possibly TRBD1 for D (6 bases). The CDR3 covers 15 residues. Trimming shortened V by 2 bases and J by 0 bases, and 11 bases separated the two germline ends. Germline-derived CDR1 and CDR2 are MNHNS and SASEGT. CDR3 region: CASSEWDTSSYEQYF. The DNA of the CDR3 is TGTGCCAGCAGTGAATGGGACACCAGCTCCTACGAGCAGTACTTC.

This chain links TRBV6-4 with TRBJ2-3; 8 nucleotides agree with TRBD2. The CDR3 sequence is 13 residues long. The germline CDR1 and CDR2 sequences are MRHNA and SNTAGT. The V gene end was trimmed by 6 bases and the J gene end by 2 bases; junction bases not matched to a gene: 1. For the CDR3, the DNA is TGTGCCAGCAGCGGGGGGGCCACAGATACGCAGTATTTT. Translation: CASSGGATDTQYF.

This clone occurred once. This chain's CDR3 is CSPITQYF. The CDR3 nucleotides are TGCAGCCCCATCACGCAGTATTTT. The chain combines TRBV29-1 with TRBJ2-3; D is unresolved. Trimming shortened V by 8 bases and J by 9 bases, and 6 bases separated the two germline ends. The CDR3 spans 8 residues. Germline V CDR1 and CDR2: SQVTM, ANQGSEA.

The CDR3 sequence: CASSQAAGTGGKDTQYF. As DNA, the CDR3 is TGCGCCAGCAGCCAAGCCGCCGGGACAGGGGGCAAGGATACGCAGTATTTT. This rearrangement joins TRBV4-3 to TRBJ2-3, with TRBD1 matching 12 bases. Trimming removed 1 base from V and 6 bases from J; junction bases left unmatched: 8. CDR1 and CDR2 from the germline V gene are LGHNA and YSLEER. This CDR3 is 17 amino acids long.

The chain recombines TRBV5-1 with TRBJ2-5, with 9 positions matching TRBD2. The length of the CDR3 is 14 residues. The germline CDR1 and CDR2 sequences are SGHRS and YFSETQ. With V trimmed by 4 bases and J by 1 base, 2 bases remained unmatched. The CDR3 nucleotides read TGCGCCAGCAGCGGTAGCGGGGGCCAAGAGACCCAGTACTTC. Its translation: CASSGSGGQETQYF.

This clone was found a few times. This chain joins TRBV5-1 and TRBJ1-1; 7 nucleotides match TRBD1. The germline gives CDR1 SGHRS, CDR2 YFSETQ. The CDR3 is 14 amino acids. The V segment lost 4 bases and the J segment 1 base; nucleotides outside the gene matches: 4. The CDR3 loop reads CASSPGQWNTEAFF. CDR3 coding DNA: TGCGCCAGCAGCCCGGGACAGTGGAACACTGAAGCTTTCTTT.

V is TRBV11-1 and J is TRBJ2-7; a weak D match, TRBD1 (5 bases). This CDR3 has 14 amino acids. Trimming pared 1 base from V and 6 bases from J, leaving 13 bases between. Germline CDR1 SGHAT, CDR2 FQDESV (reference sequence). CDR3 residues: CASSLGREGFEQYF. For the CDR3, the DNA is TGTGCCAGCAGCTTAGGCAGGGAAGGGTTCGAGCAGTACTTC.

This clone was counted only a few times. This chain uses TRBV7-2 with TRBJ2-1; 11 positions match TRBD1. The CDR3 has 16 amino acids. V was pared by 5 bases and J by 5 bases, with 8 bases of the junction left unmatched. Germline V gene lookup returns CDR1 SGHTA and CDR2 FQGNSA. This CDR3 is CASSGSGTGGDNEQFF. The CDR3 DNA reads as TGTGCCAGCAGCGGGTCCGGGACAGGGGGTGACAATGAGCAGTTCTTC.

V and J are TRBV19 and TRBJ2-1; weak D call: TRBD2 (5 bases). The CDR3 is made up of 15 amino acids. Germline V CDR1 and CDR2: LNHDA, SQIVND (reference sequence). V was cut by 4 bases and J by 0 bases, with 10 bases left in between. The CDR3 sequence: CASSRRADSYNEQFF. The CDR3 coding sequence is TGTGCCAGTAGTAGGCGAGCGGACTCCTACAATGAGCAGTTCTTC.

This chain connects TRBV19 to TRBJ2-4; TRBD2 might be the D (6 bases). The CDR3 spans 15 residues. Germline V gives CDR1 LNHDA, CDR2 SQIVND (reference sequence). V dropped 2 bases and J dropped 1 base, with 9 bases sitting between them. This CDR3 is CASSISAGAKNIQYF. Here the CDR3 DNA reads TGTGCCAGTAGTATATCTGCGGGGGCCAAAAACATTCAGTACTTC.

In this sample, this clone turned up once. The J gene is TRBJ1-3, the V gene TRBV7-2; a possible D gene is TRBD1 (6 bases). The CDR3 sequence is 16 residues long. In germline, CDR1 is SGHTA, CDR2 FQGNSA. The ends were cut back, 5 bases at V and 2 bases at J, with 16 bases in the middle. Here the CDR3 DNA reads TGTGCCAGCAGCCCCGCGCCAGGGGAAACTGGAAACACCATATATTTT. Translating gives CASSPAPGETGNTIYF. Filled out from reference TRBV7-2 and TRBJ1-3, the complete variable domain reads GAGVSQSPSNKVTEKGKDVELRCDPISGHTALYWYRQSLGQGLEFLIYFQGNSAPDKSGLPSDRFSAERTGGSVSTLTIQRTQQEDSAVYLCASSPAPGETGNTIYFGEGSWLTVV.

J is TRBJ1-1 and V is TRBV2, with D perhaps matching TRBD1 (6 bases). V was clipped by 7 bases and J by 1 base, with 13 bases between them. The CDR3 has 14 amino acids. Looked up from germline, CDR1 is SNHLY and CDR2 is FYNNEI. In DNA, the CDR3 is TGTGCCAGCACAACACAGGGCTGGAACACTGAAGCTTTCTTT. This codes for CASTTQGWNTEAFF.

This clone was counted a few times. In nucleotides, the CDR3 is TGTGCCAGCAGGGCCGGGACAGCAAATTCACCCCTCCACTTT. Its translation is CASRAGTANSPLHF. The chain links TRBV2 to TRBJ1-6; 7 nucleotides match TRBD1. Per germline, CDR1 SNHLY and CDR2 FYNNEI. CDR3 length equals 14 residues. The ends lost 6 bases at V and 7 bases at J; junction bases unmatched: 6.

V is TRBV19 and J is TRBJ2-5; 8 bases are shared with TRBD2. Germline V gene sequence: CDR1 LNHDA, CDR2 SQIVND (reference sequence). Trimming removed 3 bases from V and 5 bases from J; junction bases left unmatched: 2. The CDR3 is made up of 13 amino acids. CDR3 in DNA: TGTGCCAGTAGTATCTCGGGAGGGGAGACCCAGTACTTC. Amino acids: CASSISGGETQYF. Based on the CDR3 plus reference TRBV19 and TRBJ2-5, the full variable domain is DGGITQSPKYLFRKEGQNVTLSCEQNLNHDAMYWYRQDPGQGLRLIYYSQIVNDFQKGDIAEGYSVSREKKESFPLTVTSAQKNPTAFYLCASSISGGETQYFGPGTRLLVL.

This clone was counted once. The junction and the germline gene differ at one end; a read error may be behind it. The chain joins TRBV7-7 to TRBJ2-1, with 8 bases identical to TRBD2. The CDR3 sequence is 15 residues long. Germline CDR1 reads SSHAT; CDR2 reads FNYEAQ (reference sequence). In DNA form, the CDR3 reads TGTGCTAGCAGCCTAGGGGCTAGCGGGTTTGCTGAGCAGTTCTTC. This codes for CASSLGASGFAEQFF.

This rearrangement joins TRBV28 to TRBJ1-1; TRBD1 matches at 10 bases. This CDR3 is built from 18 residues. Trimming removed 5 bases from V and 0 bases from J; junction bases left unmatched: 12. The germline V gene has CDR1 MDHEN and CDR2 SYDVKM. Written as DNA, the CDR3 is TGTGCCAGCAGTACCGGGACAGGGGTTTGGGGGGTGAACACTGAAGCTTTCTTT. Amino acids: CASSTGTGVWGVNTEAFF.

The chain joins TRBV5-1 to TRBJ1-2; TRBD1 is a possible D gene (6 bases). The CDR3 sequence is 19 residues long. V lost 2 bases and J lost 0, with 23 bases in between. Germline V gene lookup returns CDR1 SGHRS and CDR2 YFSETQ. The CDR3 bases are TGCGCCAGCAGCTTAGATAAGGGGGGGCCATCGCTCACTAACTATGGCTACACCTTC. Its protein is CASSLDKGGPSLTNYGYTF.

The CDR3 sequence: CASSAKVTENTEAFF. DNA of the CDR3: TGTGCCAGCAGCGCGAAGGTGACAGAGAACACTGAAGCTTTCTTT. The chain has TRBV11-1 and TRBJ1-1; TRBD1 is a possible D gene (5 bases). CDR1 and CDR2 from the germline V gene are SGHAT and FQDESV (reference sequence). This CDR3 spans 15 amino acids. The germline V and J ends were trimmed by 5 bases and 1 base, with 14 bases remaining between them.

The J gene is TRBJ2-5, the V gene TRBV19; D is perhaps TRBD2 (6 bases). The CDR3 length is 13 residues. Germline CDR1 reads LNHDA; CDR2 reads SQIVND (reference sequence). V was trimmed by 3 bases and J by 4 bases, leaving 9 bases between them. This CDR3 reads CASSIMGGETQYF. The CDR3 bases are TGTGCCAGTAGTATTATGGGGGGAGAGACCCAGTACTTC.

This clone was counted once. The chain joins TRBV7-6 to TRBJ2-5; 7 bases align to TRBD1. From germline, CDR1 is SGHVS and CDR2 FNYEAQ. With V trimmed by 0 bases and J by 3 bases, 7 bases remained unmatched. The CDR3 spans 16 residues. Here the CDR3 DNA reads TGTGCCAGCAGCTTAGCGTGGGGACAGACAAAAGAGACCCAGTACTTC. It codes for CASSLAWGQTKETQYF.